These 7 T cell receptor beta chains were sequenced from one sample in a study of human T cells and chemical hapten exposure. TCRdb recomputed calls from the RACE reads with MiXCR, one row per CDR3 protein. This sample yields 350,000 or so distinct CDR3 sequences, of which under 9% are seen a single time; less than 10% belongs to the top ten. The time point here: patch test 1, 2 weeks after DPC sensitization. Treatment given: therapeutic diphenylcyclopropenone sensitization with weekly scalp DPC. The material was whole blood, obtained in connection with sensitization to the hapten diphenylcyclopropenone (DPC). The receptors come from a woman aged 18-29 years with alopecia areata. Some clones in this sample may be carry-over from other donors' samples.

This clonotype has a count of ten or more. The rearrangement links TRBV10-3 to TRBJ1-2, with a possible D match to TRBD1 (5 bases). This CDR3 comprises 16 residues. CDR1 ENHRY and CDR2 SYGVKD come from the germline V gene. Deletions cut 6 bases from V and 3 bases from J, with 20 bases between. In DNA, the CDR3 is TGTGCCATCAGCTCGGGACCTAAAATGGGGGACTATGGCTACACCTTC. Its translation: CAISSGPKMGDYGYTF.

This clonotype was observed a handful of times. The J gene is TRBJ2-3, the V gene TRBV6-5; 9 bases agree with TRBD1. V was pared by 0 bases and J by 2 bases, with 6 bases of the junction left unmatched. The CDR3 has 17 amino acids. CDR1 is MNHEY and CDR2 is SVGAGI in the germline V gene. The CDR3 sequence is CASSYSTGTGITDTQYF. The CDR3 DNA is TGTGCCAGCAGTTACTCGACCGGGACAGGGATCACAGATACGCAGTATTTT.

This sequence joins TRBV5-6 and TRBJ1-6, with D possibly being TRBD1 (6 bases). Trimming removed 1 base at V and 9 bases at J, with 14 bases between. This CDR3 region has 15 residues. CDR1 and CDR2 (germline): SGHDT, YYEEEE. DNA for the CDR3: TGTGCCAGCAGCTTGATGGGGGCGTTAGCTTCACCCCTCCACTTT. This gives the protein CASSLMGALASPLHF.

This clonotype was counted a few times. The chain employs TRBV27 and TRBJ1-4; D is perhaps TRBD1 (5 bases). Trimming shortened V by 0 bases and J by 2 bases, and 7 bases separated the two germline ends. The CDR3 runs to 15 residues. The germline gives CDR1 MNHEY, CDR2 SMNVEV (reference sequence). The CDR3 nucleotides read TGTGCCAGCAGTTTATCTTGGGACACTAATGAAAAACTGTTTTTT. Residues: CASSLSWDTNEKLFF.

This clonotype showed up just a few times. V gene TRBV7-9 combines with J gene TRBJ1-5; D not resolved. The CDR3 has 14 residues. The germline V gene has CDR1 SEHNR and CDR2 FQNEAQ (reference sequence). The V gene lost 2 bases and the J gene lost 1 base, with 6 bases spanning the gap. CDR3 nucleotide sequence: TGTGCCAGCAGCTTATCCACCAGCAATCAGCCCCAGCATTTT. Translation gives CASSLSTSNQPQHF.

This chain connects TRBV20-1 to TRBJ2-3, with D tentatively TRBD2 (5 bases). This CDR3 has 13 amino acids. The germline CDR1 and CDR2 sequences are DFQATT and SNEGSKA (reference sequence). The V end was cut by 6 bases, the J end by 3 bases, with 13 bases between. This chain's CDR3 is CSANGRGTDTQYF. The DNA of the CDR3 is TGCAGTGCCAACGGACGAGGGACAGATACGCAGTATTTT.

The chain carries TRBV2 and TRBJ1-1; D is uncertain. The V gene lost 5 bases and the J gene lost 1 base, with 5 bases spanning the gap. Germline CDR1 reads SNHLY; CDR2 reads FYNNEI. The CDR3 sequence is 12 residues long. The CDR3 spells CASSPWNTEAFF. The CDR3, as DNA: TGTGCCAGCAGTCCTTGGAACACTGAAGCTTTCTTT.